The rows below give T cell receptor beta chains drawn from one sample of a study of cytomegalovirus exposure and HLA in healthy donors. Clones were sequenced by immunoSEQ multiplex PCR, and TCRdb holds only the in-frame ones, with some missing. The sample lists 55,000 to 70,000 clones, 75% to 90% occurring once. The source material was PBMCs. The receptors were gathered from a middle-aged woman in good health and CMV-seronegative. Both conserved end residues are part of each CDR3. The D gene is left open where the match is weak. Clone size appears in some rows only: once, few, many, or a class for an expanded clone.

V gene	clone size	D gene	J gene	CDR3 DNA	CDR3 protein
TRBV18	-	TRBD1	TRBJ1-2	TGTGCCAGCTCACCACCGGACAGGGGTGGCTACACCTTC	CASSPPDRGGYTF
TRBV6-1	-	-	TRBJ2-6	TGTGCCAGCAGTGAAAGGCAGGCGGGGGCCAACGTCCTGACTTTC	CASSERQAGANVLTF
TRBV9	-	-	TRBJ2-6	TGTGCCAGCAGCGTAGAGGTCGGAAGAACGGACTTCTCTGGGGCCAACGTCCTGACTTTC	CASSVEVGRTDFSGANVLTF
TRBV28	-	-	TRBJ2-5	TGTGCCAGCAGTTCGATCCGGACACCGAAAGAGACCCAGTACTTC	CASSSIRTPKETQYF
TRBV4-2	-	TRBD2	TRBJ2-1	TGTGCCAGCAGCCCCCGGACTAGCGGGAACAATGAGCAGTTCTTC	CASSPRTSGNNEQFF
TRBV27	-	-	TRBJ1-2	TGTGCCAGCAGTTTAGGTCAGAAGTATGGCTACACCTTC	CASSLGQKYGYTF
TRBV6-7	few	TRBD2	TRBJ2-2	TGTGCCAGCAGTTACGGGGCAGGGGGGAGACTAGCGGGAGTTCGATGCACCGGGGAGCTGTTTTTT	CASSYGAGGRLAGVRCTGELFF
TRBV19	-	-	TRBJ1-4	TGTGCCAGTAGTATCCTGGTGGGACTTGGTGAAAAACTGTTTTTT	CASSILVGLGEKLFF
TRBV28	-	TRBD2	TRBJ2-5	TGTGCCAGCAGTGGACCGGAGCGGGAGGCTAAAGAGACCCAGTACTTC	CASSGPEREAKETQYF
TRBV5-4	-	-	TRBJ1-4	TGTGCCAGCAGCTTGAGACCAGACCCAGGTGAAAAACTGTTTTTT	CASSLRPDPGEKLFF
TRBV19	once	-	TRBJ2-2	TGTGCCAGTAGTATATATCCGGGTCGGAACACCGGGGAGCTGTTTTTT	CASSIYPGRNTGELFF
TRBV4-1	-	-	TRBJ1-5	TGCGCCAGCAGCCAAGAGTCCCGACCCAGCGGCAATCAGCCCCAGCATTTT	CASSQESRPSGNQPQHF
TRBV10-3	-	-	TRBJ2-3	TGTGCCATCAGTTTGCTCGAGGCAGATACGCAGTATTTT	CAISLLEADTQYF
TRBV9	-	-	TRBJ2-4	TGTGCCAGCAGCCTGGGACTAGCCAAAAACATTCAGTACTTC	CASSLGLAKNIQYF
TRBV5-1	-	-	TRBJ2-7	TGCGCCAGCAGCTTGAGGGGTTACGACGAGCAGTACTTC	CASSLRGYDEQYF
TRBV7-9	-	-	TRBJ2-7	TGTGCCAGCAGCTTGACCCCGGCGGGCTACGAGCAGTACTTC	CASSLTPAGYEQYF
TRBV9	-	TRBD2	TRBJ2-5	TGTGCCAGCAGCGTATCTAGCGGGAGAGGGGAGACCCAGTACTTC	CASSVSSGRGETQYF
TRBV9	few	TRBD1	TRBJ1-2	TGTGCCAGCAGCGAACCGGGACAGGGGAATGATGGCTACACCTTC	CASSEPGQGNDGYTF
TRBV6-5	-	TRBD1	TRBJ2-7	TGTGCCAGCAGTCGGACATGGGACAGGGGAAACGAGCAGTACTTC	CASSRTWDRGNEQYF
TRBV7-8	-	TRBD1	TRBJ2-1	TGTGCCAGCAGCCCGACCCCTCCGGGACAGGGGGCGGGTGAGCAGTTCTTC	CASSPTPPGQGAGEQFF
TRBV5-8	-	TRBD1	TRBJ1-4	TGTGCCAGCAGCTCCACCTATCAGGGGGGAAAACTGTTTTTT	CASSSTYQGGKLFF
TRBV2	few	TRBD1	TRBJ1-2	TGTGCCAGCAGTGGGGGACAGATTGCCTACACCTTC	CASSGGQIAYTF
TRBV15	few	TRBD1	TRBJ2-1	TGTGCCACCAGCAGAGATAACAGGGGGACGTACAATGAGCAGTTCTTC	CATSRDNRGTYNEQFF
TRBV28	-	TRBD1	TRBJ1-2	TGTGCCAGCAGTTTTTTTGGGGACAGGGAGTTTTATGGCTACACCTTC	CASSFFGDREFYGYTF
TRBV28	-	TRBD1	TRBJ1-2	TGTGCCAGCAGGAGCCGGGACAGGGAAGGCTACACCTTC	CASRSRDREGYTF
TRBV7-2	-	-	TRBJ1-2	TGTGCCAGCAGCTTAGCGGGCCACCTCCCCTATGGCTACACCTTC	CASSLAGHLPYGYTF
TRBV2	-	TRBD1	TRBJ1-5	TGTGCCAGCAGTGAAGGGGGGACAGTCTATAGCAATCAGCCCCGGCATTTT	CASSEGGTVYSNQPRHF
TRBV9	-	TRBD2	TRBJ2-3	TGTGCCAGCGGCGGGGCTAGCGGAGCTAGCACAGATACGCAGTATTTT	CASGGASGASTDTQYF
TRBV19	-	TRBD1	TRBJ1-5	TGTGCCAGTTGGACAGGGAGTGGGAGAAGCAATCAGCCCCAGCATTTT	CASWTGSGRSNQPQHF
TRBV29-1	-	TRBD1	TRBJ1-2	TGCAGCGTGGAAGAAGGGACAGGGGAGTCTAACTATGGCTACACCTTC	CSVEEGTGESNYGYTF
TRBV9	-	TRBD1	TRBJ1-2	TGTGCCAGCAGCGGATACCGGGACAGGGGTGGCTATGGCTACACCTTC	CASSGYRDRGGYGYTF
TRBV2	-	TRBD2	TRBJ2-2	TGTGCCAGCAGTGTAGCGGCCAGGGAGGGCGGGGAGCTGTTTTTT	CASSVAAREGGELFF
TRBV4-3	-	-	TRBJ2-7	TGCGCCAGCAGCCAAGAGGCCAGGCAGGATGCCTACGAGCAGTACTTC	CASSQEARQDAYEQYF
TRBV27	-	TRBD1	TRBJ1-1	TGTGCCAGCAGTTCCGGGACAGGGGGTTTCACTGAAGCTTTCTTT	CASSSGTGGFTEAFF
TRBV18	-	TRBD1	TRBJ2-1	TGTGCCAGCTCAGCGACAGGGGGCTCCTACAATGAGCAGTTCTTC	CASSATGGSYNEQFF
TRBV27	-	TRBD1	TRBJ1-2	TGTGCCAGCAGTCCCAACGGCGGACAGGGTGGCTACACCTTC	CASSPNGGQGGYTF
TRBV4-3	-	TRBD2	TRBJ2-6	TGCGCCAGCAGCCAAGGCGGGGGGCTCGGGGCCAACGTCCTGACTTTC	CASSQGGGLGANVLTF
TRBV30	-	TRBD2	TRBJ2-3	TGTGCCTGGAGTGTACCTCCTAGCGGGCGGCGTACGCAGTATTTT	CAWSVPPSGRRTQYF
TRBV7-2	-	TRBD1	TRBJ1-5	TGTGCCAGCAGCTTAATCAAGACGGGACAGGGCCAAAATCAGCCCCAGCATTTT	CASSLIKTGQGQNQPQHF
TRBV7-2	-	-	TRBJ2-1	TGTGCCAGCAGCTTCCAGGACAACCTCTACAATGAGCAGTTCTTC	CASSFQDNLYNEQFF
TRBV15	few	-	TRBJ2-7	TGTGCCACCAGCAGGTCTCGGGAGCCTTACTACGAGCAGTACTTC	CATSRSREPYYEQYF
TRBV5-4	-	TRBD1	TRBJ1-2	TGTGCCAGCAGCTTGAGGACAGGAGCTAACTATGGCTACACCTTC	CASSLRTGANYGYTF
TRBV9	-	-	TRBJ1-3	TGTGCCAGCAGCGTAGAGGGGGCTGGAAACACCATATATTTT	CASSVEGAGNTIYF
TRBV18	-	-	TRBJ2-2	TGTGCCAGCTCAGACAGGTCGAACACCGGGGAGCTGTTTTTT	CASSDRSNTGELFF
TRBV28	once	TRBD1	TRBJ1-1	TGTGCCAGCAGGAACCCGGACAGGACCGCTTTCTTT	CASRNPDRTAFF
TRBV7-3	once	-	TRBJ2-1	TGTGCCAGCAGCTTATCGGCCGGCGGCCTGTACAATGAGCAGTTCTTC	CASSLSAGGLYNEQFF
TRBV10-3	-	-	TRBJ2-7	TGTGCCATCAGTCCCGGGGGCTACGAGCAGTACTTC	CAISPGGYEQYF